This T cell receptor (beta chain) emerged from a study of blood T cell repertoires in COVID-19. Looking at the study overall: Sites across the United States, Italy and Spain contributed samples from acute and convalescent COVID-19.

Authors' data handling: Reference gene primers were amplified, and this amplification served to estimate nucleated cell counts. Sequenced by immunoSEQ multiplex PCR; TCRdb stores in-frame clones only, minus some. Clone size and the V and J calls come from that table; the DNA yielded D and trimming. The data contain around 100,000 clones, approximately 69% of them singletons. The V end lost 3 bases, the J end lost 5 bases, and 11 bases lay between the germline ends. CDR3 size: 13 residues. CDR1 is LGHDT and CDR2 is YNNKEL in the germline V gene (reference sequence). The V and J genes are TRBV3-1 (or the pseudogene TRBV3-2) and TRBJ2-7, with D possibly TRBD2 on 5 matching bases. The source of this sequence is a man older than 75 with acute or convalescent COVID-19. The material sequenced was peripheral blood. CDR3 sequence: CASSHKRPNEQYF. DNA for the CDR3: TGTGCCAGCAGCCATAAGCGGCCGAACGAGCAGTACTTC.